This TCR beta chain was identified in a study of ipilimumab plus nivolumab after autologous stem cell transplantation. Libraries were prepared by immunoSEQ multiplex PCR; TCRdb keeps only in-frame clonotypes and omits some of them. The table has over 75,000 clones, about 83% seen once. The CDR3 sequence is 11 residues long. Germline-derived CDR1 and CDR2 are DFQATT and SNEGSKA (reference sequence). V was shortened by 7 bases and J by 3 bases, with 10 bases between the two germline ends. J is TRBJ2-7 and V is TRBV20-1; D may correspond to TRBD1 or TRBD2 (5 bases each). The material was PBMCs, obtained in a trial of ipilimumab plus nivolumab as post-transplant consolidation. This TCR was sampled from a male donor with diffuse large B-cell lymphoma. The DNA of the CDR3 is TGCAGTGGACAGACTAACTACGAGCAGTACTTC. Amino acids: CSGQTNYEQYF.